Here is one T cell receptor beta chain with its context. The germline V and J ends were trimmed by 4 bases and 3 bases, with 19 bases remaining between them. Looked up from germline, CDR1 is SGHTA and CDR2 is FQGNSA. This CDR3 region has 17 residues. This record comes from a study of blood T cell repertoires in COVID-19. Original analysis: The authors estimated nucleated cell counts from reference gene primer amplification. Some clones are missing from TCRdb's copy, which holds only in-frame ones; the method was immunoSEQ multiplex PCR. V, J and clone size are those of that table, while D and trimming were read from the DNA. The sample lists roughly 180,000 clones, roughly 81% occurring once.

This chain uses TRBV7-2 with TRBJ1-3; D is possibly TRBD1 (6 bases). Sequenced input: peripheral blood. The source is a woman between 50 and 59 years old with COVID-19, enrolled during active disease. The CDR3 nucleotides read TGTGCCAGCAGCTCATTGAGCGGGGGGCTTCTTGGAAACACCATATATTTT. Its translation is CASSSLSGGLLGNTIYF.